Each of the 9 T cell receptor beta chains below was sequenced from the same sample in a study of cytotoxic CD8 clonotypes in ibrutinib-treated CLL. Using immunoSEQ multiplex PCR, the repertoire was profiled, and TCRdb retains in-frame clones only, with some absent. The table lists more than 300,000 clones, about 77% of them singletons. Material: PBMCs, obtained before ibrutinib treatment. These receptors were taken from a human donor with chronic lymphocytic leukemia.

This rearrangement joins TRBV7-8 to TRBJ1-3; a possible D gene is TRBD1 (5 bases). The germline gives CDR1 SGHVS, CDR2 FQNEAQ. V was clipped by 1 base and J by 4 bases, with 11 bases between them. The CDR3 consists of 15 residues. The CDR3 loop reads CASSLVAGGGNTIYF. Written as DNA, the CDR3 is TGTGCCAGCAGCTTAGTAGCGGGGGGAGGAAACACCATATATTTT.

CDR3 sequence: CASSLLAGGTHEQFF. The CDR3 DNA is TGTGCCAGCAGCTTATTAGCGGGAGGGACCCATGAGCAGTTCTTC. The J gene is TRBJ2-1, the V gene TRBV11-3; 11 bases map to TRBD2. This CDR3 contains 15 residues. The V gene end was trimmed by 2 bases and the J gene end by 8 bases; junction bases not matched to a gene: 5. Germline V lookup: CDR1 SGHNT, CDR2 YENEEA.

This clone was detected a few times. DNA for the CDR3: TGCGCCAGCACCCTGAGTGTTGGGGGTGCATTGGAACAGTACTTC. Its protein product is CASTLSVGGALEQYF. The chain has TRBV5-1 and TRBJ2-7; D may be TRBD1 or TRBD2 (5 bases each). V was pared by 6 bases and J by 10 bases, with 26 bases between. Germline assignment: CDR1 SGHRS and CDR2 YFSETQ. The length of the CDR3 is 15 residues.

The gene calls are TRBV15 and TRBJ1-4; weak D call: TRBD1 (5 bases). The V gene lost 7 bases and the J gene lost 7 bases, with 19 bases spanning the gap. The germline CDR1 and CDR2 sequences are LNHNV and YYDKDF (reference sequence). The CDR3 length is 15 residues. CDR3 region: CATTQSVGHGEKLFF. The DNA of the CDR3 is TGTGCCACCACCCAGAGCGTGGGGCACGGTGAAAAACTGTTTTTT.

The chain links TRBV4-3 to TRBJ2-5; TRBD2 aligns across 10 bases. Unmatched junction bases numbered 27, after V lost 4 bases and J lost 4 bases. The germline gives CDR1 LGHNA, CDR2 YSLEER. This CDR3 is built from 22 residues. In DNA form, the CDR3 reads TGCGCCAGCAGCCGAGCCCCTCTGACCCCCGAAGCGGGAGGGCCTCCCCGAGAGACCCAGTACTTC. As protein: CASSRAPLTPEAGGPPRETQYF.

The chain has TRBV27 and TRBJ2-1; 8 nucleotides agree with TRBD2. V shed 5 bases and J 4 bases; nucleotides not matched to a gene: 7. Germline CDR1 MNHEY, CDR2 SMNVEV (reference sequence). This CDR3 contains 15 residues. The CDR3 DNA reads TGTGCCAGCAGTACTCGGGCTAGCGGGTACAATGAGCAGTTCTTC. This encodes CASSTRASGYNEQFF.

The genes are TRBV12-1 and TRBJ2-7. TRBV12-1 is listed as a pseudogene. CDR3 length: 17 amino acids. This chain's CDR3 is CASSFDHGDPPPYEQYF. The CDR3 bases are TGTGCCAGCAGCTTTGATCATGGGGACCCTCCCCCCTACGAGCAGTACTTC.

The chain has TRBV27 and TRBJ2-6, with D perhaps matching TRBD1 (6 bases). The V gene lost 6 bases and the J gene lost 0 bases, with 24 bases spanning the gap. CDR1 is MNHEY and CDR2 is SMNVEV in the germline V gene (reference sequence). CDR3 size: 20 residues. The CDR3 DNA sequence: TGTGCCAGCAGCCAAACCCAGGGGCGAATGTTTAGCTCTGGGGCCAACGTCCTGACTTTC. This sequence encodes CASSQTQGRMFSSGANVLTF.

The chain recombines TRBV5-8 with TRBJ2-5, with TRBD1 as a possible D gene (6 bases). This CDR3 has 15 residues. The germline V gene has CDR1 SGHTS and CDR2 YDEGEE. V shed 3 bases and J shed 4 bases, with 16 bases lying between them. The CDR3 spells CASSWGSGVGETQYF. In DNA, the CDR3 is TGTGCCAGCAGCTGGGGGTCAGGGGTCGGAGAGACCCAGTACTTC.